The 32 T cell receptor beta chains below were found in one sample sequenced in a study of shared clonotypes between healthy human individuals. The repertoire was sequenced with immunoSEQ multiplex PCR; TCRdb's copy has only in-frame clones and lacks some. The table has a few million clones, 90% to 97% seen once. The sample comprised naive CD4+ T cells sorted from blood. Sample subset: CD45RA+ positively selected. The source of these receptors is a man aged 18 to 29 in good health.

This chain uses TRBV25-1 with TRBJ2-7; D possibly uses TRBD1 or TRBD2 (5 bases each). The CDR3 has 14 residues. Germline CDR1 and CDR2: MGHDK and SYGVNS. V lost 3 bases and J lost 0, with 9 bases in between. CDR3 nucleotide sequence: TGTGCCAGCAGTGACCCGGGGACCTCCTACGAGCAGTACTTC. Its translation is CASSDPGTSYEQYF.

This clone is a singleton in its sample. The chain employs TRBV28 and TRBJ2-7; 8 nucleotides match TRBD1. Germline-derived CDR1 and CDR2 are MDHEN and SYDVKM. V was clipped by 7 bases and J by 5 bases; unmatched bases: 7. CDR3 size: 13 residues. The CDR3 spells CASTRGQRDEQYF. The CDR3 DNA reads TGTGCCAGCACCAGGGGGCAGAGAGACGAGCAGTACTTC.

The chain couples TRBV2 to TRBJ1-4; D possibly corresponds to TRBD1 (5 bases). Trimming shortened V by 4 bases and J by 4 bases, and 13 bases separated the two germline ends. Germline CDR1 SNHLY, CDR2 FYNNEI. The CDR3 consists of 15 residues. The CDR3 here is CASSAVGTYNEKLFF. The CDR3 bases are TGTGCCAGCAGTGCCGTAGGGACCTATAATGAAAAACTGTTTTTT. Variable domain in full (rest from reference TRBV2 and TRBJ1-4): EPEVTQTPSHQVTQMGQEVILRCVPISNHLYFYWYRQILGQKVEFLVSFYNNEISEKSEIFDDQFSVERPDGSNFTLKIRSTKLEDSAMYFCASSAVGTYNEKLFFGSGTQLSVL.

V usage is TRBV5-1 and J usage is TRBJ1-2; D unresolved. This CDR3 comprises 14 residues. Deletions cut 1 base from V and 5 bases from J, with 12 bases between. Germline V CDR1 and CDR2: SGHRS, YFSETQ. DNA of the CDR3: TGCGCCAGCAGCTTGATGGATTGGGGTTATGGCTACACCTTC. It specifies CASSLMDWGYGYTF.

Worth noting for this clone: Other DNA sequences in this sample translate to the same CDR3. The chain uses TRBV6-5 and TRBJ1-5; 9 bases match TRBD1. The CDR3 length is 14 residues. Trimming took 6 bases from V and 1 from J; bases not matched to a gene: 1. From germline, CDR1 is MNHEY and CDR2 SVGAGI. CDR3 DNA: TGTGCCAGCAGGGGACAGGGCAGCAATCAGCCCCAGCATTTT. The encoded protein is CASRGQGSNQPQHF.

The rearrangement uses TRBV12-5 and TRBJ2-7; D unclear. Germline assignment: CDR1 LGHNT and CDR2 FRNRAP. CDR3 size: 11 residues. V lost 5 bases, J lost 6 bases, and 8 bases lay in between. The chain's CDR3 is CASGMRTEQYF. Written as DNA, the CDR3 is TGTGCTAGTGGTATGAGAACCGAGCAGTACTTC.

The CDR3 here is CASSPPGTGVAGANVLTF. As DNA, the CDR3 is TGTGCCAGCTCACCTCCCGGGACAGGGGTGGCTGGGGCCAACGTCCTGACTTTC. This sequence joins TRBV18 and TRBJ2-6; 10 bases map to TRBD1. The CDR3 length is 18 residues. In germline, CDR1 is KGHSH, CDR2 LQKENI. The trim removed 3 bases at V and 2 bases at J, leaving 7 bases unmatched.

CDR3 coding DNA: TGTGCCAGCAGCTTATCCTGGGACGGTATCTACGAGCAGTACTTC. This encodes CASSLSWDGIYEQYF. The chain links TRBV7-2 to TRBJ2-7, with D perhaps assigned TRBD1 or TRBD2 (5 bases each). Germline V gives CDR1 SGHTA, CDR2 FQGNSA. The CDR3 sequence is 15 residues long. Trimming cost V 2 bases and J 3 bases, with 14 bases left between them.

The J gene is TRBJ1-6, the V gene TRBV2; D call uncertain. The CDR3 is 15 residues long. The germline CDR1 and CDR2 sequences are SNHLY and FYNNEI. V was clipped by 6 bases and J by 0 bases, with 9 bases between them. The CDR3 is CASRLESSYNSPLHF. The CDR3 DNA reads as TGTGCCAGCAGGTTGGAAAGCTCCTATAATTCACCCCTCCACTTT.

The chain couples TRBV2 to TRBJ2-5; 8 bases map to TRBD2. The CDR3 sequence is 15 residues long. CDR1 is SNHLY, CDR2 FYNNEI, per germline. V gave up 6 bases and J gave up 4 bases; unmatched junction bases: 10. This CDR3 is CASRDSGAPGETQYF. The CDR3 DNA is TGTGCCAGCAGGGATAGCGGGGCGCCCGGAGAGACCCAGTACTTC.

V is TRBV5-8 and J is TRBJ1-2, with 7 bases lining up with TRBD1. The CDR3 consists of 16 residues. CDR1 and CDR2 (germline): SGHTS, YDEGEE. The V segment lost 5 bases and the J segment 7 bases; nucleotides outside the gene matches: 17. The CDR3 reads CASRPVYKDRPGGYTF. The CDR3 nucleotides are TGTGCCAGCAGACCAGTATACAAGGACAGGCCTGGTGGCTACACCTTC.

For this clone: A junction end diverges from the germline sequence, so it may reflect a read error. The V and J genes are TRBV19 and TRBJ1-2; D is undetermined. This CDR3 region has 14 residues. Germline V lookup: CDR1 LNHDA, CDR2 SQIVND (reference sequence). The CDR3 bases are TGTGCCAGTAGTATGACTAGAACGGGCTATGGCCACACCTTC. The encoded protein is CASSMTRTGYGHTF.

The chain employs TRBV19 and TRBJ1-5, with 8 bases that match TRBD1. J gave up 2 bases and V 3 bases, and 15 bases lay outside the gene matches. Germline CDR1 LNHDA, CDR2 SQIVND (reference sequence). This CDR3 spans 19 amino acids. The CDR3 spells CASSIGTGTGLRGNQPQHF. The CDR3 nucleotides read TGTGCCAGTAGTATTGGAACCGGGACAGGTCTTCGGGGCAATCAGCCCCAGCATTTT.

The gene calls are TRBV9 and TRBJ2-5; D unresolved. CDR1 and CDR2 from the germline V gene are SGDLS and YYNGEE. The CDR3 extends over 15 amino acids. Trimming cost V 0 bases and J 0 bases, with 9 bases left between them. The CDR3 is CASSVGSLYQETQYF. The CDR3 bases are TGTGCCAGCAGCGTAGGGTCTCTGTACCAAGAGACCCAGTACTTC.

V and J are TRBV27 and TRBJ2-2, with 10 bases aligning to TRBD1. Germline-derived CDR1 and CDR2 are MNHEY and SMNVEV (reference sequence). The V gene end was trimmed by 6 bases and the J gene end by 5 bases; junction bases not matched to a gene: 21. There are 20 residues in the CDR3. The chain's CDR3 is CASRGSGTGAPNRRTGELFF. CDR3 DNA sequence: TGTGCCAGCAGGGGATCCGGGACAGGGGCGCCGAACCGGCGTACCGGGGAGCTGTTTTTT.

The chain employs TRBV6-1 and TRBJ2-7; TRBD1 matches at 8 bases. Germline loops: CDR1 MNHNS, CDR2 SASEGT. This CDR3 is 12 amino acids long. Germline trimming cut 4 bases from V and 4 bases from J; bases unmatched to any gene: 0. CDR3 nucleotide sequence: TGTGCCAGCAGTGGGGACAGGTACGAGCAGTACTTC. Residues: CASSGDRYEQYF.

The V and J genes are TRBV28 and TRBJ2-7, with D unresolved. Germline CDR1 reads MDHEN; CDR2 reads SYDVKM. Between the trimmed V and J ends, which lost 5 bases and 9 bases, there was a span of 17 bases. This CDR3 region has 13 residues. The CDR3 DNA reads TGTGCCAGCAGTCCACAGTTCCCCCTCGGGCAGTACTTC. Residues: CASSPQFPLGQYF.

The gene calls are TRBV6-1 and TRBJ2-7; TRBD1 or TRBD2 may be the D gene (5 bases each). Between the trimmed V and J ends, which lost 7 bases and 2 bases, there was a span of 15 bases. Germline CDR1 and CDR2: MNHNS and SASEGT. The CDR3 sequence is 14 residues long. The CDR3 DNA reads TGTGCCAGCACCCTAGTGGGGGTTACCTACGAGCAGTACTTC. Residues: CASTLVGVTYEQYF.

The chain employs TRBV7-2 and TRBJ2-6; possibly TRBD2 for D (5 bases). CDR3 length: 18 amino acids. Trimming took 2 bases from V and 0 from J, leaving 14 bases between them. Germline loops: CDR1 SGHTA, CDR2 FQGNSA. This CDR3 reads CASSLMSGTSSGANVLTF. The CDR3 nucleotides read TGTGCCAGCAGCTTAATGAGCGGAACCAGCTCTGGGGCCAACGTCCTGACTTTC.

This sequence joins TRBV7-9 and TRBJ2-2, with a tentative D call TRBD2 (6 bases). The V gene lost 6 bases and the J gene lost 6 bases, with 17 bases spanning the gap. This CDR3 has 15 residues. Germline V gives CDR1 SEHNR, CDR2 FQNEAQ (reference sequence). CDR3: CASSLTGREAGELFF. Written as DNA, the CDR3 is TGTGCCAGCAGTTTAACCGGCAGGGAGGCCGGGGAGCTGTTTTTT.

The V gene is TRBV10-3, the J gene TRBJ2-2; the D is unclear. The CDR3 totals 12 residues. Trimming shortened V by 5 bases and J by 3 bases, and 4 bases separated the two germline ends. Germline CDR1 is ENHRY and CDR2 is SYGVKD. The CDR3 sequence is CAISSDTGELFF. The CDR3, as DNA: TGTGCCATCAGTTCAGACACCGGGGAGCTGTTTTTT.

Concerning this clone itself: The junction differs from germline at one of its ends, possibly a read error. The CDR3 DNA follows: TGTGCCGGCAGAAAGGGACAGGGCTCCTATAGCAATCAGCCCCAGCATTTT. This codes for CAGRKGQGSYSNQPQHF. The chain couples TRBV9 to TRBJ1-5, with 9 bases matching TRBD1. This CDR3 has 17 amino acids. Looked up from germline, CDR1 is SGDLS and CDR2 is YYNGEE.

The count of this clone is one. The genes are TRBV7-8 and TRBJ1-5; TRBD1 is a possible D gene (5 bases). The germline V gene encodes CDR1 SGHVS and CDR2 FQNEAQ. V lost 3 bases to trimming and J lost 7 bases, with 16 bases between them. This CDR3 spans 15 amino acids. Here the CDR3 reads CASSLGGPPGQPQHF. The DNA for the CDR3 is TGTGCCAGCAGCTTGGGGGGACCCCCTGGGCAGCCCCAGCATTTT.

This chain joins TRBV11-2 and TRBJ2-7; D ambiguous. The CDR3 has 11 amino acids. The V gene lost 4 bases and the J gene lost 7 bases, with 8 bases spanning the gap. Germline assignment: CDR1 SGHAT and CDR2 FQNNGV. The CDR3 coding sequence is TGTGCCAGCAGCTCGATCTTGGAGCAGTACTTC. Amino acids: CASSSILEQYF.

This clone was seen a single time. The chain uses TRBV6-5 and TRBJ1-3, with no clear D. The CDR3 is 14 residues long. Germline-derived CDR1 and CDR2 are MNHEY and SVGAGI. Trimming took off 8 bases at V and 0 bases at J, with 11 bases between the two ends. In DNA form, the CDR3 reads TGTGCCAGCGCTGTCGCCCGCTCTGGAAACACCATATATTTT. It codes for CASAVARSGNTIYF.

This clone appeared a single time. The J gene is TRBJ2-1, the V gene TRBV2; 13 bases match TRBD2. This CDR3 is 16 amino acids long. V dropped 4 bases and J dropped 7; count of bases not matched to a gene: 7. From germline, CDR1 is SNHLY and CDR2 FYNNEI. The CDR3 sequence: CASSGGLAGVGNEQFF. The CDR3 DNA reads as TGTGCCAGCAGTGGAGGACTAGCGGGAGTTGGTAATGAGCAGTTCTTC.

V is TRBV18 and J is TRBJ2-7; a possible D gene is TRBD1 (5 bases). CDR1 and CDR2 from the germline V gene are KGHSH and LQKENI. Between the trimmed V and J ends, which lost 3 bases and 0 bases, there was a span of 18 bases. The CDR3 is 17 amino acids. The CDR3: CASSPSWLRQSSYEQYF. CDR3 in DNA: TGTGCCAGCTCACCCTCGTGGCTACGACAGAGCTCCTACGAGCAGTACTTC.

J is TRBJ1-3 and V is TRBV5-1; TRBD1 aligns across 8 bases. CDR3 size: 15 residues. The ends lost 10 bases at V and 0 bases at J; junction bases unmatched: 9. Germline V gene data show CDR1 as SGHRS and CDR2 as YFSETQ. This CDR3 reads CASSQGASSGNTIYF. CDR3 coding DNA: TGCGCCTCCTCCCAGGGGGCGAGCTCTGGAAACACCATATATTTT.

Here the CDR3 reads CASSLSSWGGTDTQYF. The CDR3 DNA reads TGTGCCAGCAGTTTATCCTCGTGGGGGGGCACAGATACGCAGTATTTT. The chain links TRBV27 to TRBJ2-3; tentatively, D is TRBD2 (6 bases). Trimming took 0 bases from V and 1 from J, leaving 11 bases between them. The length of the CDR3 is 16 residues. The germline V gene has CDR1 MNHEY and CDR2 SMNVEV (reference sequence).

In this sample, this clone turned up once. The chain carries TRBV30 and TRBJ1-3; the D is unclear. Germline V gives CDR1 GTSNPN, CDR2 SVGIG (reference sequence). V dropped 4 bases and J dropped 4 bases, with 5 bases sitting between them. This CDR3 spans 11 amino acids. The CDR3 spells CAWKSGNTIYF. The DNA for the CDR3 is TGTGCCTGGAAGTCGGGAAACACCATATATTTT.

The chain combines TRBV11-2 with TRBJ2-1; the match to TRBD1 covers 8 bases. The CDR3 is 18 amino acids. The V gene end was trimmed by 6 bases and the J gene end by 1 base; junction bases not matched to a gene: 14. Germline CDR1 SGHAT, CDR2 FQNNGV. The CDR3 loop reads CASRHRTGRVVSYNEQFF. CDR3 DNA: TGTGCCAGCAGGCATAGGACAGGGCGGGTAGTTTCCTACAATGAGCAGTTCTTC.

About this clone itself: This sample also contains other DNA sequences that code for the same CDR3. The chain joins TRBV7-9 to TRBJ1-1; possibly TRBD1 for D (5 bases). Trimming shortened V by 1 base and J by 10 bases, and 10 bases separated the two germline ends. This CDR3 spans 12 amino acids. Per germline, CDR1 SEHNR and CDR2 FQNEAQ (reference sequence). In DNA form, the CDR3 reads TGTGCCAGCAGCTTAGAAGCTGGGGGAGCTTTCTTT. Its protein is CASSLEAGGAFF.